The 22 T cell receptor beta chains below come from one sample, sequenced in a study of shared clonotypes between healthy human individuals. This table comes from immunoSEQ multiplex PCR, and its TCRdb copy is limited to in-frame clones, with some not included. This sample has more than 150,000 clones; 60% to 75% occur once, and the top ten carry 10%. The sample consisted of memory CD4+ T cells sorted from blood. Sample subset: CD45RA-negative fraction. The receptors shown here come from a man under 40 in good health.

The chain combines TRBV7-6 with TRBJ2-3; 8 nucleotides align to TRBD1. The V and J ends lost 6 bases and 2 bases, in that order; junction bases with no gene match: 7. In germline, CDR1 is SGHVS, CDR2 FNYEAQ. The CDR3 covers 15 residues. This chain's CDR3 is CASSRSGGLTDTQYF. CDR3 bases: TGTGCCAGCAGTCGATCAGGGGGCCTCACAGATACGCAGTATTTT.

This chain connects TRBV29-1 to TRBJ2-3, with a possible D match to TRBD2 (5 bases). The CDR3 spans 14 residues. Germline V gene data show CDR1 as SQVTM and CDR2 as ANQGSEA. With 4 bases removed from V and 0 bases from J, the gap between germline ends came to 11 bases. The CDR3 DNA follows: TGCAGCGTTGCCTTGGGCGGGAGCACAGATACGCAGTATTTT. The encoded protein is CSVALGGSTDTQYF.

The V call is TRBV4-3, the J call TRBJ1-5; D is possibly TRBD1 (6 bases). V lost 0 bases and J 4 bases, leaving 10 bases between the germline ends. Per germline, CDR1 LGHNA and CDR2 YSLEER. The CDR3 loop spans 15 amino acids. Written as DNA, the CDR3 is TGCGCCAGCAGCCAAGATCATAGGGGGAATCAGCCCCAGCATTTT. Translated: CASSQDHRGNQPQHF.

V is TRBV6-5 and J is TRBJ2-1; possibly TRBD2 for D (6 bases). V was pared by 7 bases and J by 8 bases, with 18 bases between. Germline CDR1 MNHEY, CDR2 SVGAGI. The CDR3 contains 14 residues. This CDR3 is CASMRVADTYEQFF. The DNA of the CDR3 is TGTGCCAGCATGCGGGTAGCGGATACTTATGAGCAGTTCTTC.

This rearrangement joins TRBV18 to TRBJ1-5; weak D call: TRBD1 (6 bases). In germline, CDR1 is KGHSH, CDR2 LQKENI. The V end was cut by 2 bases, the J end by 7 bases, with 18 bases between. The CDR3 loop spans 16 amino acids. CDR3 loop: CASSPVGGRIEQPQHF. CDR3 in DNA: TGTGCCAGCTCACCAGTGGGGGGCAGGATCGAACAGCCCCAGCATTTT.

The rearrangement joins TRBV10-2 to TRBJ2-4; tentative D call: TRBD1 (6 bases). In germline, CDR1 is WSHSY, CDR2 SAAADI. The CDR3 is 14 residues long. V was trimmed by 3 bases and J by 10 bases, leaving 16 bases between them. The CDR3 loop reads CASSDLDRSTIQYF. CDR3 DNA: TGCGCCAGCAGTGATTTGGACAGATCGACAATTCAGTACTTC.

V is TRBV6-6 and J is TRBJ2-5; D remains ambiguous. Per the germline V gene, CDR1 is MNHNY and CDR2 is SVGAGI (reference sequence). The CDR3 loop spans 12 amino acids. V was shortened by 0 bases and J by 5 bases, with 4 bases between the two germline ends. CDR3 sequence reads: CASSYSLETQYF. CDR3 nucleotides: TGTGCCAGCAGTTACTCGTTGGAGACCCAGTACTTC.

About this clone itself: This may be a read error, as it is one base from a much larger clone. The CDR3 spells CASSFGGSNQPQHF. In nucleotides, the CDR3 is TGTGCCAGCAGCTTCGGAGGTAGCAATCAGCCCCAGCATTTT. This chain joins TRBV5-5 and TRBJ1-5; D is uncertain. Trimming took off 2 bases at V and 0 bases at J, with 6 bases between the two ends. Germline V lookup: CDR1 SGHKS, CDR2 YYEKEE (reference sequence). The CDR3 contains 14 residues.

As regards this clone: Mismatch with germline at one junction end may stem from a read error. The J gene is TRBJ1-1, the V gene TRBV5-1; the D is unclear. The CDR3 spans 12 residues. Per the germline V gene, CDR1 is SGHRS and CDR2 is YFSETQ. CDR3 residues: CASSSSPTEAFF. CDR3 DNA sequence: TGTGCCAGCAGTTCCTCCCCCACTGAAGCTTTCTTT.

The rearrangement uses TRBV7-9 and TRBJ2-7; 10 positions agree with TRBD1. The CDR3 sequence is 12 residues long. Germline CDR1 and CDR2: SEHNR and FQNEAQ (reference sequence). The CDR3 DNA reads as TGTGCTATCGGGACAGGGGTTGGCGAGCAGTACTTC. This translates into CAIGTGVGEQYF.

The chain uses TRBV6-1 and TRBJ1-5; D is unresolved. This CDR3 is 15 amino acids long. Germline V gene sequence: CDR1 MNHNS, CDR2 SASEGT. V lost 1 base, J lost 10 bases, and 17 bases lay in between. DNA for the CDR3: TGTGCCAGCAGTGAAGTCGGGGTCCCTAGGATTCCCCAGCATTTT. This translates into CASSEVGVPRIPQHF.

The chain is built from TRBV28 and TRBJ1-4, with D possibly TRBD1 on 5 matching bases. CDR3 length: 14 amino acids. With 4 bases removed from V and 5 bases from J, the gap between germline ends came to 11 bases. Germline V gene sequence: CDR1 MDHEN, CDR2 SYDVKM. CDR3 in DNA: TGTGCCAGCAGTTGGTCAGGGTCAAATGAAAAACTGTTTTTT. This sequence encodes CASSWSGSNEKLFF. The full variable domain, completed using reference TRBV28 and TRBJ1-4, is DVKVTQSSRYLVKRTGEKVFLECVQDMDHENMFWYRQDPGLGLRLIYFSYDVKMKEKGDIPEGYSVSREKKERFSLILESASTNQTSMYLCASSWSGSNEKLFFGSGTQLSVL.

The V call is TRBV4-1, the J call TRBJ2-3, with D unclear. Germline assignment: CDR1 MGHRA and CDR2 YSYEKL. The V and J ends lost 0 bases and 5 bases respectively, with 9 bases between them. This CDR3 region has 14 residues. The DNA for the CDR3 is TGCGCCAGCAGCCAAGAACAGCAGGTAGATACGCAGTATTTT. Its translation: CASSQEQQVDTQYF.

This chain uses TRBV28 with TRBJ1-5; D ambiguous. Germline V CDR1 and CDR2: MDHEN, SYDVKM. The CDR3 has 12 amino acids. Trimming removed 7 bases from V and 8 bases from J, with 12 bases in between. CDR3 region: CASTSNLEPQHF. In nucleotides, the CDR3 is TGTGCCAGCACCTCAAATCTAGAGCCCCAGCATTTT. The full variable domain, completed using reference TRBV28 and TRBJ1-5, is DVKVTQSSRYLVKRTGEKVFLECVQDMDHENMFWYRQDPGLGLRLIYFSYDVKMKEKGDIPEGYSVSREKKERFSLILESASTNQTSMYLCASTSNLEPQHFGDGTRLSIL.

CDR3 nucleotides: TGTGCCTGGAGTGTTTTAGGCAAGAAAGAGACCCAGTACTTC. The encoded protein is CAWSVLGKKETQYF. This chain uses TRBV30 with TRBJ2-5; D remains unclear. This CDR3 comprises 14 residues. The germline CDR1 and CDR2 sequences are GTSNPN and SVGIG (reference sequence). The V end lost 0 bases, the J end lost 3 bases, and 11 bases lay between the germline ends.

V gene TRBV28 combines with J gene TRBJ1-1; D possibly corresponds to TRBD1 (5 bases). The V end lost 6 bases, the J end lost 0 bases, and 14 bases lay between the germline ends. Germline V lookup: CDR1 MDHEN, CDR2 SYDVKM. This CDR3 contains 15 residues. The CDR3 DNA is TGTGCCAGCAGAGGTCCCGGGACCGTGAACACTGAAGCTTTCTTT. Its protein product is CASRGPGTVNTEAFF.

This chain links TRBV7-9 with TRBJ2-4; D uncertain. The CDR3 extends over 15 amino acids. V dropped 5 bases and J dropped 8 bases, with 19 bases sitting between them. Germline values: CDR1 SEHNR, CDR2 FQNEAQ (reference sequence). The CDR3 nucleotides read TGTGCCAGCAGCCCCCGTGGGTCACAAACGCACATTCAGTACTTC. This translates into CASSPRGSQTHIQYF.

The rearrangement uses TRBV7-2 and TRBJ2-4; no firm D call. Germline values: CDR1 SGHTA, CDR2 FQGNSA. CDR3 size: 15 residues. Deletions cut 5 bases from V and 1 base from J, with 12 bases between. The CDR3 DNA follows: TGTGCCAGCAGCGCAACCCGGGTGGCCAAAAACATTCAGTACTTC. Protein product: CASSATRVAKNIQYF.

The chain joins TRBV19 to TRBJ2-3; D is perhaps TRBD1 (5 bases). V shed 6 bases and J shed 2 bases, with 12 bases lying between them. This CDR3 contains 14 residues. Germline values: CDR1 LNHDA, CDR2 SQIVND (reference sequence). CDR3 coding DNA: TGTGCCAGTAGAGAGACAGACAACACAGATACGCAGTATTTT. Translated: CASRETDNTDTQYF.

J is TRBJ2-1 and V is TRBV19; TRBD2 matches 11 bases. The trim removed 7 bases at V and 5 bases at J, leaving 10 bases unmatched. The CDR3 loop spans 16 amino acids. CDR1 is LNHDA and CDR2 is SQIVND in the germline V gene (reference sequence). In nucleotides, the CDR3 is TGTGCCAGTAAAAGGTCTAGCGGGAGGATAGACAATGAGCAGTTCTTC. Translation: CASKRSSGRIDNEQFF.

V gene TRBV7-6 combines with J gene TRBJ2-1; 7 positions agree with TRBD2. J gave up 5 bases and V 5 bases, and 15 bases lay outside the gene matches. The CDR3 contains 17 residues. CDR1 and CDR2 from the germline V gene are SGHVS and FNYEAQ. The CDR3 coding sequence is TGTGCCAGCAGCAAAGACGGGACTACTTTTGTGAACAATGAGCAGTTCTTC. Translating it yields CASSKDGTTFVNNEQFF.

The sample holds many counts of this clone. The rearrangement uses TRBV27 and TRBJ1-2; D gene unclear. V was cut by 8 bases and J by 0 bases, with 16 bases left in between. The CDR3 consists of 15 residues. CDR1 MNHEY and CDR2 SMNVEV come from the germline V gene (reference sequence). CDR3 region: CASRPPTGANYGYTF. CDR3 coding DNA: TGTGCCAGCCGACCCCCCACCGGCGCTAACTATGGCTACACCTTC.